Given below is one TCR beta chain in context. The assay was immunoSEQ multiplex PCR, and TCRdb's table has in-frame clones only and misses some. The sample has more than 300,000 clones, approximately 95% seen once. These data originate in a study of shared T cell receptors in the human thymus. CDR3 length: 18 residues. Germline V gene sequence: CDR1 MNHNS, CDR2 SASEGT. V was shortened by 4 bases and J by 5 bases, with 23 bases between the two germline ends. Input material: thymocytes. V and J are TRBV6-1 and TRBJ1-4; D ambiguous. The sequence was obtained from a human donor. This chain's CDR3 is CASSAPTSSNCSNEKLFF. CDR3 nucleotide sequence: TGTGCCAGCAGTGCCCCGACAAGCTCCAATTGCTCCAATGAAAAACTGTTTTTT.